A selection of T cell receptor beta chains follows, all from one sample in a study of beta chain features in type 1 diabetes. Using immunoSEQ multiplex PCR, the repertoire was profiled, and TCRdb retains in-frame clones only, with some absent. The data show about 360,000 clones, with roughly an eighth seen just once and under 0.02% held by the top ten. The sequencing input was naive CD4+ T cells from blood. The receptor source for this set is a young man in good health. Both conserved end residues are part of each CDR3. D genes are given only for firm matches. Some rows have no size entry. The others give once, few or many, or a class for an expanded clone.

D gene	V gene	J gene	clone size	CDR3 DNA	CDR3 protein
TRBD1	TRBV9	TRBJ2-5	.	TGTGCCAGCAGCGCCCGGGACAGGGGGATCCGCCCCGAGACCCAGTACTTC	CASSARDRGIRPETQYF
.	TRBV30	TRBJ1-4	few	TGTGCCTGGAGTACCCCTCCGACCCGCGGGGGGGAAAAACTGTTTTTT	CAWSTPPTRGGEKLFF
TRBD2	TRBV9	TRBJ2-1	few	TGTGCCAGCAGCGAGACTAGCGGGGGGGCCGGGGGTGAGCAGTTCTTC	CASSETSGGAGGEQFF
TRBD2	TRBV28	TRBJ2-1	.	TGTGCCAGCAGTCACACTAGCGGGAGCGGCAATGAGCAGTTCTTC	CASSHTSGSGNEQFF
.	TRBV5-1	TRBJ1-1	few	TGCGCCAGCAGCCTTCGGGCGGGCCCTGAAGCTTTCTTT	CASSLRAGPEAFF
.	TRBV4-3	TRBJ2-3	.	TGCGCCAGCAGTAAGGTCCTGGGGCTCTCGACTAGCACAGATACGCAGTATTTT	CASSKVLGLSTSTDTQYF
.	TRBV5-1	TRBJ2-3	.	TGCGCCAGCAGAGGGGGCTCGGCGGGATACACAGATACGCAGTATTTT	CASRGGSAGYTDTQYF
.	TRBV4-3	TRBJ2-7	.	TGCGCCAGCAGCCGCAGTAGGACTTACGAGCAGTACTTC	CASSRSRTYEQYF
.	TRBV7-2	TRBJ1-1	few	TGTGCCAGCATGTCAACAGGGTTTGGGAACACTGAAGCTTTCTTT	CASMSTGFGNTEAFF
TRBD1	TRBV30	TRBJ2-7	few	TGTGCCTGGAGTGTACTAAGCGGACAGGGGCGCGAGCAGTACTTC	CAWSVLSGQGREQYF
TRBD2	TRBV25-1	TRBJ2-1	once	TGTGCCAGCAGCCTAGGGACTAGCAGTTTGAATGAGCAGTTCTTC	CASSLGTSSLNEQFF
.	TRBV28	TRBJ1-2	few	TGTGCCAGCAGTCCAGGGACTAGCTATGGCTACACCTTC	CASSPGTSYGYTF
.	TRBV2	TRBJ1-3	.	TGTGCCAGCAGTGAACGCGGCAGCTCTGGAAACACCATATATTTT	CASSERGSSGNTIYF
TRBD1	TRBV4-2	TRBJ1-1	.	TGTGCCAGCAGCCAAGATTTGACAGGGAGGTTGATGACTGAAGCTTTCTTT	CASSQDLTGRLMTEAFF
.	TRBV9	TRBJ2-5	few	TGTGCCAGCAGCGTAGTCGGGGGTCGGGGAGAGACCCAGTACTTC	CASSVVGGRGETQYF
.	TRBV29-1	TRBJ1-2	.	TGCAGCGTTGACGCGGGCTACACCTTC	CSVDAGYTF
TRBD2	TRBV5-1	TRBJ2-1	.	TGCGCCAGCAATCAACTAGCGGGGGACCCAACGAATGAGCAGTTCTTC	CASNQLAGDPTNEQFF
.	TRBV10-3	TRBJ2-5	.	TGTGCCATCAGTGAACGGGGGAAAGAGACCCAGTACTTC	CAISERGKETQYF
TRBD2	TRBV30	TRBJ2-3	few	TGTGCCTGGAGTCGGGCGGGAGGGCTAACAGATACGCAGTATTTT	CAWSRAGGLTDTQYF
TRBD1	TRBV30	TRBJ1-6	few	TGTGCCTGGAGTTCTAGTCGACAGGGCTCCTATAATTCACCCCTCCACTTT	CAWSSSRQGSYNSPLHF
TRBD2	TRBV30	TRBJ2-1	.	TGTGCCTGGAAGGGGATAGCGGGGGGGGAGCAGTTCTTC	CAWKGIAGGEQFF
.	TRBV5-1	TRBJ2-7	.	TGCGCCAGCAGCTTGGCCTCCAGCGTAACCTACGAGCAGTACTTC	CASSLASSVTYEQYF
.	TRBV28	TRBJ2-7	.	TGTGCCAGCAGTTTAGGGACACTCCTGGACCACGAGCAGTACTTC	CASSLGTLLDHEQYF
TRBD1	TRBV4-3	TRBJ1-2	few	TGCGCCAGCAGCCAGAGGCCCAGCCTGGACAGGTCCTATGGCTACACCTTC	CASSQRPSLDRSYGYTF
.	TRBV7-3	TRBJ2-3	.	TGTGCCAGCAGCTCCTCCGGGGGCACAGATACGCAGTATTTT	CASSSSGGTDTQYF
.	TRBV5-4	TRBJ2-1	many	TGTGCCAGCAGCTCCGGGACAACGAGCTACAATGAGCAGTTCTTC	CASSSGTTSYNEQFF
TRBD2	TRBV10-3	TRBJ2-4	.	TGTGCCATCAGTGATGGCAGCGGGAACGGCATTCAGTACTTC	CAISDGSGNGIQYF
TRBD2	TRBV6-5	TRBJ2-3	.	TGTGCCAGCAGTTCCAAGAGCGGGGGGGCCACAGATACGCAGTATTTT	CASSSKSGGATDTQYF
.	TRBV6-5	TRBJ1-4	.	TGTGCCAGCAGTACGAACAATAATGAAAAACTGTTTTTT	CASSTNNNEKLFF
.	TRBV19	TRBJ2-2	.	TGTGCCAGTAGTGCCCGCGGAGGGGTCGGCACCGGGGAGCTGTTTTTT	CASSARGGVGTGELFF
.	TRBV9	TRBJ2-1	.	TGTGCCAGCACCACGACACCCGGGACACCCAACAATGAGCAGTTCTTC	CASTTTPGTPNNEQFF
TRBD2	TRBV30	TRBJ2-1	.	TGTGCCTGGAGAAAATCGGGACTAGCGGGAGTCCGCAATGAGCAGTTCTTC	CAWRKSGLAGVRNEQFF
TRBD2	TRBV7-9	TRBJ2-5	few	TGTGCCAGCTCCCCCATCCCCGGGACTAGAGGGGAGACCCAGTACTTC	CASSPIPGTRGETQYF
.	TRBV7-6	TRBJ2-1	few	TGTGCCAGCAGCTTAGTTGGGACTTCAACGGGGAATGAGCAGTTCTTC	CASSLVGTSTGNEQFF
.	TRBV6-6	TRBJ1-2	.	TGTGCCAGCAGTTACGGGGGGAGCGGCTACACCTTC	CASSYGGSGYTF
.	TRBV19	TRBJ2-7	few	TGTGCCAGTAGTCAGACGAGGGCCTCCTACGAGCAGTACTTC	CASSQTRASYEQYF
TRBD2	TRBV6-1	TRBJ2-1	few	TGTGCCATCCTTACCACTAGCGGAAATGAGCAGTTCTTC	CAILTTSGNEQFF
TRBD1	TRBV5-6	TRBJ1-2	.	TGTGCCAGCAGCCAGGTGGGACAGCGGTATGGCTACACCTTC	CASSQVGQRYGYTF
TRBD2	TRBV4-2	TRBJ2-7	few	TGTGCCAGCAGCTGGATACTAGCGGACGACGGGGGAGGCGAGCAGTACTTC	CASSWILADDGGGEQYF
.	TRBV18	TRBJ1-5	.	TGTGCCAGCTCACCCTTTCCTCACAGAGGGAACAATCAGCCCCAGCATTTT	CASSPFPHRGNNQPQHF
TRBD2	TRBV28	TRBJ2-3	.	TGTGCCAGCAGTTTTATGACGGGAGGGCTATTTCGAGATACGCAGTATTTT	CASSFMTGGLFRDTQYF
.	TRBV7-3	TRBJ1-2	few	TGTGCCAGCAGCCCAAGGGCCGGCGGGTCAGGTGGCTACACCTTC	CASSPRAGGSGGYTF
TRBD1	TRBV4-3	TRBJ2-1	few	TGCGCCAGCAGCCACAGACAGGGGCGGGACAATGAGCAGTTCTTC	CASSHRQGRDNEQFF
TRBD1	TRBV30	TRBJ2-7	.	TGTGCCTGGAGTGGAGGGACAGGGGGCGCCTACGAGCAGTACTTC	CAWSGGTGGAYEQYF
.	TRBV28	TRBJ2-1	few	TGTGCCAGCGGATTGGCCGGGACAGTCGGCGGGGAAGAGCAGTTCTTC	CASGLAGTVGGEEQFF
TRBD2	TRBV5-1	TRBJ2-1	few	TGCGCCAGCAGCTTGGGACTAGCGGGGAACAATGAGCAGTTCTTC	CASSLGLAGNNEQFF
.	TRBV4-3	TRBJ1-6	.	TGCGCCAGCAGACAAGATGCGCAGGGGCCGAGGAATAATTCACCCCTCCACTTT	CASRQDAQGPRNNSPLHF
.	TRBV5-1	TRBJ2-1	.	TGCGCCAGCAGCTTCGGCAGGGCCGATGAGCAGTTCTTC	CASSFGRADEQFF